One and the same sample provided the 2 T cell receptor beta chains below, sequenced in a study of blood T cell repertoires in COVID-19. The data were produced by immunoSEQ multiplex PCR, yet TCRdb's version contains in-frame clones alone and is incomplete. The sample lists approximately 300,000 clones; approximately 91% were seen once. The sequenced material came from PBMCs or T cells enriched from blood (not recorded which). Source of these receptors: a woman aged 25 to 39 who had been exposed to COVID-19.

About this clone: Without the conserved terminal phenylalanine or tryptophan, this CDR3 likely stems from a read error. Because the CDR3's place on the DNA is in doubt, the DNA is left out and the CDR3 is given as listed by TCRdb. The V gene is TRBV6-6, the J gene TRBJ1-3; TRBD1 was called by the table and not checked on the DNA. The CDR3 is 18 residues long, counting both termini. CDR1 is MNHNY, CDR2 SVGAGI, per germline (reference sequence). The chain's CDR3 is CASSLYPDSLSGNTIYFG.

The chain combines TRBV2 with TRBJ2-1; D not certain. The CDR3 sequence is 15 residues long. Trimming removed 5 bases at V and 1 base at J, with 12 bases between. The germline gives CDR1 SNHLY, CDR2 FYNNEI. The CDR3 DNA reads TGTGCCAGCAGTACCACTGGCAGGTCCTACAATGAGCAGTTCTTC. It codes for CASSTTGRSYNEQFF.